In this sample, the clone carrying this T cell receptor beta chain turned up a few times. The antigen is unknown. TCRdb processed the 5' RACE reads anew with MiXCR; each CDR3 protein has one entry. The sample shows about 540,000 distinct CDR3 sequences, roughly an eighth of them seen only once. This specimen belongs to a study of CD8 T cells in ankylosing spondylitis. General observations from the study: Several of the motif variants were reported before in synovial fluid and blood from reactive arthritis. Researchers reportedly found disease-linked clones significantly enriched in matched ankylosing spondylitis synovial fluid. It appeared that ankylosing spondylitis blood was characterized by a TCR beta motif of fewer than ten highly homologous variants.

This CDR3 contains 13 residues. Germline assignment: CDR1 LGHDT and CDR2 YNNKEL (reference sequence). Trimming removed 5 bases at V and 2 bases at J, with 8 bases between. V gene TRBV3-1 combines with J gene TRBJ2-3; D is unclear. Sequencing was done on a sample of blood, either unsorted or a sorted T cell fraction (not recorded which). The clonotype comes from a male donor with ankylosing spondylitis. In nucleotides, the CDR3 is TGTGCCAGCAGCTACTCCTTCACAGATACGCAGTATTTT. It specifies CASSYSFTDTQYF.